Below, 28 T cell receptor beta chains from the same sample are listed, as sequenced in a study of shared clonotypes between healthy human individuals (dated by TCRdb to the early 2020s). The library relied on the immunoSEQ multiplex PCR assay. This is the immuneACCESS table as TCRdb keeps it, with only in-frame sequences that have V and J called. A part of the clones is gone; compared with another copy, unresolved V genes explain less than half, and the rest is unexplained. This sample holds about 510,000 clones; 75% to 80% were observed only once. The ten biggest clones cover approximately 12% of the sample. Sequencing used PBMCs. These receptors all come from a woman in her thirties or forties in good health. Some clones in this sample may be carry-over from other donors' samples.

The V gene is TRBV29-1, the J gene TRBJ2-5; D not resolved. This CDR3 comprises 13 residues. Germline CDR1 SQVTM, CDR2 ANQGSEA. Trimming took off 0 bases at V and 5 bases at J, with 10 bases between the two ends. The CDR3 loop reads CSVEEVGYETQYF. The CDR3 coding sequence is TGCAGCGTTGAAGAGGTAGGGTACGAGACCCAGTACTTC.

The rearrangement uses TRBV4-3 and TRBJ2-6, with D hard to call. The CDR3 length is 17 residues. Trimming pared 0 bases from V and 1 base from J, leaving 10 bases between. In germline, CDR1 is LGHNA, CDR2 YSLEER. CDR3 residues: CASSQDIGVSGANVLTF. CDR3 coding DNA: TGCGCCAGCAGCCAAGATATCGGAGTATCTGGGGCCAACGTCCTGACTTTC.

This chain uses TRBV28 with TRBJ1-4; weak D call: TRBD1 (6 bases). The CDR3 runs to 15 residues. Trimming took 7 bases from V and 4 from J, leaving 16 bases between them. Germline V lookup: CDR1 MDHEN, CDR2 SYDVKM. The CDR3 here is CASTSWGHSNEKLFF. The CDR3 coding sequence is TGTGCCAGCACCTCGTGGGGACATAGTAATGAAAAACTGTTTTTT.

This chain joins TRBV28 and TRBJ1-2; TRBD1 might be the D (6 bases). The CDR3 runs to 12 residues. Per germline, CDR1 MDHEN and CDR2 SYDVKM. Trimming took 4 bases from V and 7 from J, leaving 10 bases between them. CDR3: CASSSYRVGYTF. The CDR3 DNA sequence: TGTGCCAGCAGTTCATACAGGGTTGGCTACACCTTC.

This chain connects TRBV5-1 to TRBJ2-5; perhaps TRBD1 as D (5 bases). There are 13 residues in the CDR3. Looked up from germline, CDR1 is SGHRS and CDR2 is YFSETQ. Trimming shortened V by 4 bases and J by 2 bases, and 9 bases separated the two germline ends. The CDR3 sequence is CASSPTGQETQYF. The CDR3 DNA is TGCGCCAGCAGCCCCACAGGTCAAGAGACCCAGTACTTC.

V is TRBV5-1 and J is TRBJ2-2; 11 nucleotides align to TRBD2. CDR3 length equals 16 residues. Germline assignment: CDR1 SGHRS and CDR2 YFSETQ. J lost 0 bases, V lost 4 bases, and 2 bases had no gene match. This CDR3 is CASSPGLAANTGELFF. The CDR3, as DNA: TGCGCCAGCAGCCCGGGACTAGCGGCGAACACCGGGGAGCTGTTTTTT.

The rearrangement links TRBV2 to TRBJ2-3; 11 bases align to TRBD2. With 6 bases clipped from V and 0 bases from J, the junction kept 11 bases outside the gene matches. The CDR3 runs to 18 residues. The germline gives CDR1 SNHLY, CDR2 FYNNEI. CDR3 loop: CASSARLAGRPSTDTQYF. CDR3 nucleotides: TGTGCCAGCAGCGCTCGACTAGCGGGACGTCCTAGCACAGATACGCAGTATTTT.

The rearrangement uses TRBV30 and TRBJ2-5; TRBD2 matches at 10 bases. CDR1 and CDR2 from the germline V gene are GTSNPN and SVGIG (reference sequence). The CDR3 sequence is 17 residues long. V was pared by 3 bases and J by 4 bases, with 14 bases of the junction left unmatched. CDR3: CAWSAAQAGGSGETQYF. CDR3 bases: TGTGCCTGGAGCGCGGCCCAAGCGGGAGGGTCAGGAGAGACCCAGTACTTC.

This clone has just a few counts. V usage is TRBV25-1 and J usage is TRBJ2-1; 8 nucleotides agree with TRBD2. CDR1 and CDR2 (germline): MGHDK, SYGVNS. The V gene end was trimmed by 1 base and the J gene end by 9 bases; junction bases not matched to a gene: 2. CDR3 length: 13 residues. CDR3 region: CASSESAGGEQFF. The CDR3 DNA reads as TGTGCCAGCAGTGAATCTGCGGGAGGTGAGCAGTTCTTC.

About this clone itself: Other nucleotide sequences from this sample produce the same CDR3. The rearrangement links TRBV27 to TRBJ2-5; D gene ambiguous. The CDR3 is made up of 11 amino acids. The V end was cut by 2 bases, the J end by 4 bases, with 2 bases between. The V gene's germline CDR1 is MNHEY and CDR2 SMNVEV (reference sequence). CDR3 nucleotide sequence: TGTGCCAGCAGTTTAGGAGAGACCCAGTACTTC. It codes for CASSLGETQYF.

This clone was observed a single time. The gene calls are TRBV11-3 and TRBJ2-7, with a possible D match to TRBD1 (6 bases). Per germline, CDR1 SGHNT and CDR2 YENEEA. The ends were cut back, 0 bases at V and 5 bases at J, with 14 bases in the middle. The CDR3 totals 15 residues. DNA of the CDR3: TGTGCCAGCAGCTTAGATGGGGGCAGCCCCGACGAGCAGTACTTC. Translating it yields CASSLDGGSPDEQYF.

Details on this clone: A much bigger clone sits one base away, suggesting this may be a read error. The chain has TRBV30 and TRBJ2-5, with unresolved D. The CDR3 is 16 amino acids. The germline V gene has CDR1 GTSNPN and CDR2 SVGIG (reference sequence). In DNA form, the CDR3 reads TGTGCCTGGAGCCTCGCCCGGGTTAAGTTAGGAGAGGCCCAGTACTTC. This gives the protein CAWSLARVKLGEAQYF. Supplemented by reference TRBV30 and TRBJ2-5, the full variable domain reads SQTIHQWPATLVQPVGSPLSLECTVEGTSNPNLYWYRQAAGRGLQLLFYSVGIGQISSEVPQNLSASRPQDRQFILSSKKLLLSDSGFYLCAWSLARVKLGEAQYFGPGTRLLVL.

The CDR3 region has the DNA TGTGCCTCTACACTAGCGGGAGGGCCGGGTGAGCAGTTCTTC. Its translation is CASTLAGGPGEQFF. This chain links TRBV30 with TRBJ2-1; 13 bases fit TRBD2. The CDR3 runs 14 residues. The trim removed 7 bases at V and 9 bases at J, leaving 9 bases unmatched. The germline V gene has CDR1 GTSNPN and CDR2 SVGIG (reference sequence).

The rearrangement links TRBV6-5 to TRBJ1-1, with 9 bases lining up with TRBD1. The CDR3 runs 15 residues. Germline CDR1 and CDR2: MNHEY and SVGAGI. V trimming: 2 bases; J trimming: 5 bases; junction bases outside the gene matches: 6. The CDR3 coding sequence is TGTGCCAGCAGTTACAAACAGGGGGCTCATACTGAAGCTTTCTTT. Translation gives CASSYKQGAHTEAFF.

V usage is TRBV6-1 and J usage is TRBJ2-7, with unresolved D. The CDR3 length is 12 residues. In germline, CDR1 is MNHNS, CDR2 SASEGT. The germline V and J ends were trimmed by 5 bases and 4 bases, with 9 bases remaining between them. For the CDR3, the DNA is TGTGCCAGCAGTTCTCGGACGTACGAGCAGTACTTC. It is translated as CASSSRTYEQYF.

The CDR3 DNA follows: TGTGCCAGGTTGTCGGGGGGGCGCAATGAGCAGTTCTTC. Its translation is CARLSGGRNEQFF. The chain carries TRBV5-6 and TRBJ2-1; TRBD2 matches 8 bases. CDR1 and CDR2 (germline): SGHDT, YYEEEE. V trimming: 8 bases; J trimming: 6 bases; junction bases outside the gene matches: 7. The CDR3 covers 13 residues.

The chain is built from TRBV18 and TRBJ2-7; 10 nucleotides match TRBD1. After removal of 2 bases from V and 2 bases from J, the junction contained 9 bases not matched to a gene. The CDR3 is 17 amino acids. Germline V gene data show CDR1 as KGHSH and CDR2 as LQKENI. CDR3 nucleotides: TGTGCCAGCTCACCAGCCCACCGACAGGGGGCTCCCTACGAGCAGTACTTC. Encoded protein: CASSPAHRQGAPYEQYF.

The V gene is TRBV9, the J gene TRBJ2-1; D may match TRBD1 or TRBD2 (6 bases each). CDR3 length: 16 amino acids. Looked up from germline, CDR1 is SGDLS and CDR2 is YYNGEE. The V gene lost 4 bases and the J gene lost 3 bases, with 17 bases spanning the gap. CDR3 protein: CASSLKGGKGYNEQFF. The CDR3 region has the DNA TGTGCCAGCAGCCTCAAAGGGGGGAAGGGCTACAATGAGCAGTTCTTC.

A single count supports this clone. The chain uses TRBV27 and TRBJ2-7, with 15 bases that match TRBD2. Germline loops: CDR1 MNHEY, CDR2 SMNVEV (reference sequence). This CDR3 comprises 17 residues. V trimming: 4 bases; J trimming: 4 bases; junction bases outside the gene matches: 8. The CDR3 DNA reads TGTGCCAGCAGTTCCTGGACTAGCGGGAGGGCCGGGTACGAGCAGTACTTC. Translated: CASSSWTSGRAGYEQYF.

This clone was observed a handful of times. V is TRBV10-3 and J is TRBJ2-2, with D uncertain. V was shortened by 3 bases and J by 0 bases, with 8 bases between the two germline ends. The CDR3 consists of 15 residues. Germline CDR1 is ENHRY and CDR2 is SYGVKD. The CDR3 coding sequence is TGTGCCATCAGTGATTCTTACACGAACACCGGGGAGCTGTTTTTT. It encodes CAISDSYTNTGELFF.

The chain joins TRBV28 to TRBJ2-1; TRBD1 or TRBD2 may be the D gene (5 bases each). This CDR3 region has 16 residues. Germline V CDR1 and CDR2: MDHEN, SYDVKM. V was pared by 6 bases and J by 3 bases, with 18 bases between. CDR3 residues: CASRPGTARFYNEQFF. In nucleotides, the CDR3 is TGTGCCAGCAGACCCGGGACGGCGCGATTCTACAATGAGCAGTTCTTC. Complete variable domain (other parts from reference TRBV28 and TRBJ2-1): DVKVTQSSRYLVKRTGEKVFLECVQDMDHENMFWYRQDPGLGLRLIYFSYDVKMKEKGDIPEGYSVSREKKERFSLILESASTNQTSMYLCASRPGTARFYNEQFFGPGTRLTVL.

V gene TRBV19 combines with J gene TRBJ2-1; D is possibly TRBD1 or TRBD2 (6 bases each). Germline V CDR1 and CDR2: LNHDA, SQIVND (reference sequence). This CDR3 spans 15 amino acids. The ends were cut back, 3 bases at V and 3 bases at J, with 12 bases in the middle. CDR3 sequence reads: CASSIGGTNYNEQFF. The CDR3 bases are TGTGCCAGTAGTATCGGGGGCACCAACTACAATGAGCAGTTCTTC.

The J gene is TRBJ2-7, the V gene TRBV2; D perhaps matches TRBD2 (5 bases). CDR1 is SNHLY, CDR2 FYNNEI, per germline. CDR3 length: 12 residues. V lost 6 bases to trimming and J lost 3 bases, with 9 bases between them. The CDR3 sequence is CASRIGNYEQYF. Here the CDR3 DNA reads TGTGCCAGCAGGATCGGGAACTACGAGCAGTACTTC.

This clone was found once. The genes are TRBV29-1 and TRBJ2-5, with 11 bases aligning to TRBD1. The end of the DNA fits TRBJ2-7 better, so the J call may be wrong. This CDR3 region has 15 residues. Germline V gene lookup returns CDR1 SQVTM and CDR2 ANQGSEA. CDR3 region: CSVEADRGPRGEQYF. DNA of the CDR3: TGCAGCGTTGAAGCGGACAGGGGGCCGCGGGGCGAGCAGTACTTC.

The V gene is TRBV5-4, the J gene TRBJ2-2, with TRBD2 matching 7 bases. The CDR3 totals 16 residues. Germline CDR1 reads SGHNT; CDR2 reads YYREEE (reference sequence). Losses at the gene ends were 5 bases for V and 0 bases for J; bases not matched to a gene: 7. CDR3: CASRGTGGTNTGELFF. CDR3 bases: TGTGCCAGCAGGGGTACGGGAGGTACGAACACCGGGGAGCTGTTTTTT.

This chain links TRBV19 with TRBJ2-1; the D is unclear. CDR1 is LNHDA and CDR2 is SQIVND in the germline V gene (reference sequence). V lost 3 bases and J lost 0, with 12 bases in between. This CDR3 spans 16 amino acids. As DNA, the CDR3 is TGTGCCAGTAGTATTGAGGCAGGCTACTCCTACAATGAGCAGTTCTTC. It specifies CASSIEAGYSYNEQFF.

The chain has TRBV11-2 and TRBJ2-7; TRBD2 matches 10 bases. Per the germline V gene, CDR1 is SGHAT and CDR2 is FQNNGV. CDR3 size: 16 residues. After removal of 1 base from V and 0 bases from J, the junction contained 3 bases not matched to a gene. The DNA of the CDR3 is TGTGCCAGCAGCTTAGGTAGCGGGAGGTTCTCCTACGAGCAGTACTTC. This sequence encodes CASSLGSGRFSYEQYF.

Points on this clone: One base separates it from a far larger clone, so it is likely a read error. This sequence joins TRBV5-1 and TRBJ1-5; no definite D call. Germline V gives CDR1 SGHRS, CDR2 YFSETQ. This CDR3 has 19 residues. In nucleotides, the CDR3 is TGCGCCAACAGCCCTCCCCAGGCCCGACCCGAACATAGCAATCAGCCCCAGCATTTT. Amino acid sequence: CANSPPQARPEHSNQPQHF.